The 27 T cell receptor beta chains presented below share a single source sample, sequenced in a study of T cell responses to AZD1222 COVID-19 vaccine. The table came from immunoSEQ multiplex PCR; TCRdb's copy has only in-frame clones and leaves some out. The table shows 97,000 or so clones, with around 83% occurring only once. Source: peripheral blood, taken on day 0 of AZD1222 vaccination. The source is an adult in good health.

In this sample, this clone turned up a few times. V is TRBV5-6 and J is TRBJ1-3; D is unresolved. V lost 0 bases and J lost 2, with 9 bases in between. The CDR3 totals 15 residues. CDR1 and CDR2 (germline): SGHDT, YYEEEE. CDR3 sequence reads: CASSLGQYPGNTIYF. The CDR3 bases are TGTGCCAGCAGCTTGGGCCAGTATCCTGGAAACACCATATATTTT.

As for this clone: The same CDR3 can be traced to other DNA sequences in this sample. The chain recombines TRBV20-1 with TRBJ1-1; D is undetermined. Trimming stripped 1 base from V and 2 bases from J, with 2 bases between. The length of the CDR3 is 11 residues. Germline V CDR1 and CDR2: DFQATT, SNEGSKA (reference sequence). The CDR3 region has the DNA TGCAGTGCTAGAGCCAACACTGAAGCTTTCTTT. Amino acid sequence: CSARANTEAFF.

The rearrangement joins TRBV20-1 to TRBJ1-1; a possible D gene is TRBD1 (5 bases). CDR3 size: 14 residues. Germline lookup yields CDR1 DFQATT and CDR2 SNEGSKA (reference sequence). Trimming took off 3 bases at V and 1 base at J, with 12 bases between the two ends. The CDR3: CSASPTGANTEAFF. As DNA, the CDR3 is TGCAGTGCTAGTCCCACAGGTGCGAACACTGAAGCTTTCTTT.

This clone has just one count. The DNA of the CDR3 is TGCGCCAGCAGCTTGCAGCGGTCCTACAATGAGCAGTTCTTC. This encodes CASSLQRSYNEQFF. V gene TRBV5-1 combines with J gene TRBJ2-1; weak D call: TRBD2 (5 bases). CDR1 is SGHRS and CDR2 is YFSETQ in the germline V gene. CDR3 length: 14 amino acids. V was shortened by 1 base and J by 1 base, with 6 bases between the two germline ends.

This chain joins TRBV29-1 and TRBJ1-2; 7 bases fit TRBD1. Germline trimming cut 7 bases from V and 8 bases from J; bases unmatched to any gene: 13. The CDR3 runs 13 residues. Germline assignment: CDR1 SQVTM and CDR2 ANQGSEA. The CDR3 nucleotides read TGCAGCGCGGGCGAAGGGGGCCTGGTAGGCTACACCTTC. Its translation is CSAGEGGLVGYTF.

This sequence joins TRBV2 and TRBJ2-7; 9 bases map to TRBD1. This CDR3 region has 15 residues. Trimming removed 5 bases from V and 6 bases from J; junction bases left unmatched: 11. The V gene's germline CDR1 is SNHLY and CDR2 FYNNEI. In nucleotides, the CDR3 is TGTGCCAGCAGTACCCCCGGGACAGGGTCTAGCGAGCAGTACTTC. This encodes CASSTPGTGSSEQYF.

This clone was seen only once. The same CDR3 also results from other DNA sequences found in this sample. V usage is TRBV12-3 or TRBV12-4 and J usage is TRBJ1-2; unclear D gene. The CDR3 contains 11 residues. V dropped 3 bases and J dropped 7 bases, with 6 bases sitting between them. Here the CDR3 reads CASSLGAGYTF. The CDR3 nucleotides are TGTGCCAGCAGTTTGGGTGCTGGCTACACCTTC.

The rearrangement links TRBV19 to TRBJ2-7; 7 nucleotides line up with TRBD1. The germline gives CDR1 LNHDA, CDR2 SQIVND (reference sequence). The CDR3 totals 15 residues. The J segment lost 2 bases and the V segment lost 3 bases, leaving 7 bases of the junction unmatched. The CDR3: CASSMVKGATYEQYF. CDR3 sequence (DNA): TGTGCCAGTAGTATGGTTAAGGGGGCGACCTACGAGCAGTACTTC.

This clone was seen only a few times. J is TRBJ1-1 and V is TRBV6-4, with D perhaps TRBD1 (6 bases). There are 14 residues in the CDR3. With 6 bases removed from V and 6 bases from J, the gap between germline ends came to 17 bases. The germline CDR1 and CDR2 sequences are MRHNA and SNTAGT. The CDR3 loop is CASRDQPQGSEAFF. CDR3 nucleotides: TGTGCCAGCAGGGACCAGCCCCAGGGGTCTGAAGCTTTCTTT.

This sequence joins TRBV5-1 and TRBJ2-1; D may be TRBD1 (5 bases). In germline, CDR1 is SGHRS, CDR2 YFSETQ. The CDR3 loop spans 12 amino acids. The V gene lost 4 bases and the J gene lost 10 bases, with 12 bases spanning the gap. The CDR3 is CASSTDTIEQFF. CDR3 DNA sequence: TGCGCCAGCAGCACGGACACAATAGAGCAGTTCTTC.

The V call is TRBV9, the J call TRBJ2-1; 8 bases match TRBD1. This CDR3 comprises 15 residues. Trimming cost V 2 bases and J 7 bases; bases outside gene matches: 8. The germline V gene has CDR1 SGDLS and CDR2 YYNGEE. For the CDR3, the DNA is TGTGCCAGCAGCGTTGGACAGGGATTTTGGAATGAGCAGTTCTTC. Translating gives CASSVGQGFWNEQFF. Complete variable domain (other parts from reference TRBV9 and TRBJ2-1): DSGVTQTPKHLITATGQRVTLRCSPRSGDLSVYWYQQSLDQGLQFLIQYYNGEERAKGNILERFSAQQFPDLHSELNLSSLELGDSALYFCASSVGQGFWNEQFFGPGTRLTVL.

The V call is TRBV5-4, the J call TRBJ2-7; D is unclear. V was clipped by 4 bases and J by 6 bases, with 17 bases between them. The CDR3 spans 14 residues. Germline CDR1 SGHNT, CDR2 YYREEE (reference sequence). The CDR3 here is CASSPTPTESEQYF. The CDR3 DNA reads as TGTGCCAGCAGCCCAACCCCGACGGAAAGCGAGCAGTACTTC.

The gene calls are TRBV11-2 and TRBJ1-2; D unclear. Trimming left V 5 bases short and J 5 bases short, with 18 bases between. The germline V gene encodes CDR1 SGHAT and CDR2 FQNNGV. The CDR3 consists of 15 residues. The CDR3 region has the DNA TGTGCCAGCAGCCCCCGGGATATCCCAGTTTATGGCTACACCTTC. Its translation: CASSPRDIPVYGYTF.

The chain has TRBV27 and TRBJ1-2, with D possibly TRBD1 on 5 matching bases. The CDR3 has 14 residues. V shed 5 bases and J shed 4 bases, with 14 bases lying between them. The germline CDR1 and CDR2 sequences are MNHEY and SMNVEV (reference sequence). CDR3 amino acids: CASSKWDFSYGYTF. CDR3 DNA: TGTGCCAGCAGTAAATGGGACTTTTCCTATGGCTACACCTTC.

V and J are TRBV28 and TRBJ1-1; tentative D call: TRBD1 (6 bases). V was cut by 6 bases and J by 7 bases, with 12 bases left in between. The CDR3 contains 12 residues. Per the germline V gene, CDR1 is MDHEN and CDR2 is SYDVKM. The CDR3 spells CASSFRTVEAFF. As DNA, the CDR3 is TGTGCCAGCAGCTTCAGGACAGTTGAAGCTTTCTTT.

The chain links TRBV7-9 to TRBJ1-3; D ambiguous. There are 19 residues in the CDR3. Trimming took off 1 base at V and 0 bases at J, with 19 bases between the two ends. Germline V gene data show CDR1 as SEHNR and CDR2 as FQNEAQ (reference sequence). The CDR3 DNA follows: TGTGCCAGCAGCTTAGGCGGGCCCCACAGTCCGCTCTCTGGAAACACCATATATTTT. The encoded protein is CASSLGGPHSPLSGNTIYF.

This clone was picked up one time. V and J are TRBV7-2 and TRBJ2-7, with TRBD1 matching 9 bases. Germline assignment: CDR1 SGHTA and CDR2 FQGNSA. The CDR3 contains 18 residues. J was trimmed by 7 bases and V by 4 bases; bases with no gene match: 20. CDR3 protein: CASSSRPGTGKTSGEQYF. The CDR3 DNA reads as TGTGCCAGCAGCTCGAGACCCGGGACAGGGAAAACCTCAGGGGAGCAGTACTTC.

This clone was counted once. The chain joins TRBV28 to TRBJ1-5; TRBD1 might be the D (5 bases). Trimming removed 1 base at V and 6 bases at J, with 13 bases between. The CDR3 runs 15 residues. CDR1 and CDR2 from the germline V gene are MDHEN and SYDVKM. The DNA for the CDR3 is TGTGCCAGCAGTTTATCCCAGGGCGGGAGTCAGCCCCAGCATTTT. Protein sequence: CASSLSQGGSQPQHF.

The J gene is TRBJ2-7, the V gene TRBV5-1; TRBD1 agrees at 7 bases. The CDR3 runs 15 residues. V lost 0 bases, J lost 0 bases, and 3 bases stayed unmatched. Germline CDR1 is SGHRS and CDR2 is YFSETQ. CDR3: CASSLEGAISYEQYF. CDR3 in DNA: TGCGCCAGCAGCTTGGAGGGGGCCATCTCCTACGAGCAGTACTTC.

The V call is TRBV7-2, the J call TRBJ2-5; TRBD1 might be the D (5 bases). Germline CDR1 SGHTA, CDR2 FQGNSA. The CDR3 extends over 14 amino acids. Trimming removed 6 bases at V and 1 base at J, with 12 bases between. CDR3 in amino acids: CASSTFQGQETQYF. The CDR3 nucleotides read TGTGCCAGCAGTACCTTTCAGGGCCAAGAGACCCAGTACTTC.

The chain employs TRBV6-5 and TRBJ1-2; D possibly corresponds to TRBD1 (5 bases). V was trimmed by 7 bases and J by 0 bases, leaving 15 bases between them. This CDR3 has 15 amino acids. CDR1 and CDR2 from the germline V gene are MNHEY and SVGAGI. The CDR3 DNA sequence: TGTGCCAGCACCCTGGAGGCAGGGCCTAACTATGGCTACACCTTC. Translation: CASTLEAGPNYGYTF.

This sequence joins TRBV5-4 and TRBJ2-1, with a possible D match to TRBD2 (7 bases). V dropped 6 bases and J dropped 1 base, with 17 bases sitting between them. The CDR3 contains 16 residues. CDR1 and CDR2 from the germline V gene are SGHNT and YYREEE (reference sequence). CDR3 protein: CASNPRGGGSYNEQFF. The CDR3 DNA follows: TGTGCCAGCAACCCCCGGGGAGGGGGGTCCTACAATGAGCAGTTCTTC.

The chain links TRBV9 to TRBJ1-1; D not resolved. The CDR3 is 16 amino acids. Trimming took off 0 bases at V and 0 bases at J, with 12 bases between the two ends. Germline assignment: CDR1 SGDLS and CDR2 YYNGEE. The CDR3 spells CASSVGAAAMNTEAFF. The CDR3 DNA is TGTGCCAGCAGCGTAGGGGCAGCTGCCATGAACACTGAAGCTTTCTTT.

This clone was picked up one time. CDR3 DNA sequence: TGTGCCAGCAGCTTAGCAACAGCCTATGGCTACACCTTC. This sequence encodes CASSLATAYGYTF. This chain joins TRBV7-2 and TRBJ1-2; D remains unclear. Trimming removed 0 bases from V and 4 bases from J, with 6 bases in between. Germline CDR1 SGHTA, CDR2 FQGNSA. CDR3 size: 13 residues. Drawing the rest from reference TRBV7-2 and TRBJ1-2, the complete variable domain is GAGVSQSPSNKVTEKGKDVELRCDPISGHTALYWYRQSLGQGLEFLIYFQGNSAPDKSGLPSDRFSAERTGGSVSTLTIQRTQQEDSAVYLCASSLATAYGYTFGSGTRLTVV.

V and J are TRBV27 and TRBJ2-3; D uncertain. The CDR3 totals 11 residues. The V and J ends lost 2 bases and 6 bases respectively, with 3 bases between them. CDR1 is MNHEY, CDR2 SMNVEV, per germline (reference sequence). DNA of the CDR3: TGTGCCAGCAGTTTAGGGGATACGCAGTATTTT. This sequence encodes CASSLGDTQYF.

The rearrangement uses TRBV10-3 and TRBJ2-7; D is possibly TRBD2 (6 bases). This CDR3 region has 14 residues. The V end was cut by 4 bases, the J end by 2 bases, with 12 bases between. Germline V gene lookup returns CDR1 ENHRY and CDR2 SYGVKD. CDR3 sequence (DNA): TGTGCCATCAGTGTACGGGAGACAGCCTACGAGCAGTACTTC. It translates to CAISVRETAYEQYF.

This chain links TRBV7-6 with TRBJ1-2; D call uncertain. The CDR3 is 13 amino acids. Trimming stripped 11 bases from V and 3 bases from J, with 16 bases between. The germline V gene encodes CDR1 SGHVS and CDR2 FNYEAQ. In nucleotides, the CDR3 is TGTGCCGTCCAGGTTGCGGTGGACTATGGCTACACCTTC. Its protein is CAVQVAVDYGYTF.